This TCR beta chain comes out of a study of T cells in Graves' hyperthyroidism and ophthalmopathy (dated 2019 in TCRdb). In the study overall: Peripheral blood samples were taken at the time of initial diagnosis, prior to any treatment. TCR V-J signatures able to tell the groups apart were searched for in a discovery cohort of about a hundred patients, of whom 43 had Graves' ophthalmopathy and about 55 had stable Graves' hyperthyroidism. Whether ophthalmopathy could be predicted prospectively was tested in an independent validation cohort made up of under 20 hyperthyroidism patients plus 17 patients who later progressed to ophthalmopathy. The approximately 95 discovery patients were divided at random into training and test sets in a 7:3 ratio. Thyroid tissue and blood T-cell repertoires from more than five Graves' hyperthyroidism patients were also compared in the study. Once sampling was done, hyperthyroidism patients were given methimazole at a starting dose of 30 mg daily, whereas ophthalmopathy patients were given high-dose intravenous methylprednisolone. TCR Vbeta CDR3 sequencing of roughly 140 peripheral blood samples (43 ophthalmopathy, about 74 hyperthyroidism and approximately 17 progressor patients) is reported in the paper. Results and caveats for the whole study, not just this receptor: A 13 V-J signature model separated ophthalmopathy from stable hyperthyroidism, with about 88% sensitivity and 81.08% specificity in cross-validation and 80%/75% in testing. No statistical method was used to set the sample size in advance, and investigators knew the group allocation. In validation, the model predicted progression to ophthalmopathy with roughly 66% sensitivity and over 72% specificity, a median of 6.5 months before onset. Most expanded thyroid clonotypes (frequency above 0.001) were also detected in blood, a finding suggesting that blood repertoires may reflect thyroid immune responses.

Stable Graves' hyperthyroidism was defined as no progression to ophthalmopathy during 18 months of follow-up. Hyperthyroidism patients were aged 18 to 65 years and newly diagnosed, with disease duration of less than 2 months. Exclusion was applied to patients with uncontrolled infections, other autoimmune diseases, pregnancy or lactation. Diagnoses relied on clinical symptoms, serum thyroxine and TRAb, thyroid ultrasound and orbital computed tomography. PBMCs were isolated from 7.5 to 10 ml of fresh peripheral blood by Ficoll-Paque density gradient centrifugation. Total RNA was extracted with Trizol reagent, and quality was checked on an Agilent 2100 Bioanalyzer. This clonotype came up a few times. Its antigen is currently not known. Base qualities are not provided; no much larger clone lies one nucleotide away. Deletion took 4 bases off V and 0 bases off J, with a span of 11 bases between the germline ends. The CDR3, cysteine through phenylalanine, is 15 amino acids long. This entry keeps only the CDR3 DNA: 45 bases, framed from base 1. The germline V gene (reference sequence) yields LNHDA for CDR1 and SQIVND for CDR2.

The TCR beta CDR3 regions were amplified from the RNA transcripts. For the first round of RT-PCR on the TCR CDR3, the HTBI primer set was used together with the Qiagen OneStep RT-PCR kit. Libraries were constructed in a second round of multiplex PCR, after which size selection and purification were performed. Sequencing of the libraries was done on an Illumina HiSeq2000 using paired-end 100 bp reads. Per the authors' processing: Raw data were processed with SOAPnuke, discarding reads with adapters, uncalled bases, mean Phred below 15, or no exact constant-primer or identifier match. COPE v1.2.5 was used to merge high-quality paired reads, and clonotypes were defined as unique nucleotide sequences. MiTCR v1.1 was used to align the clonotypes against IMGT TRBV, TRBD and TRBJ reference segments. The analysis included only V-J combinations with a frequency above 0.0001, which together covered around 99% of the repertoires. The TCS score was defined as F50 (clonal expansion) divided by E x V (chaos), with BLOSUM62-based TCRdist calculated between CDR3 peptides within each V-J. Welch's t-statistics and random forest reduced fewer than 550 V-J features to 13, which were used in a naive Bayes classifier (R e1071). TCRdb took the public reads, trimmed them with fastp at Q25, ran MiXCR for clone calling and kept in-frame beta chains. All rows with the same CDR3 protein become a single entry with the most common DNA and genes. For this entry, the V and J calls and clone size follow TCRdb and not the study's own pipeline. The sample table records about 200,000 distinct CDR3 sequences; about a sixth of these occur just once. The top ten clones comprise 40% to 65% of the sample.

The sequence was collected from a woman aged 45-60 years with Graves' hyperthyroidism. Input material: blood. This receptor chain uses TRBV19 and TRBJ2-3, with the D gene not confidently named. The CDR3 corresponds to CASSKDPASTDTQYF. The DNA sequence reads TGTGCCAGTAGTAAGGACCCCGCTAGCACAGATACGCAGTATTTT.